This entry features one T cell receptor (beta chain) sequence. The CDR3 contains 14 residues. The germline V and J ends were trimmed by 4 bases and 0 bases, with 12 bases remaining between them. Per germline, CDR1 SQVTM and CDR2 ANQGSEA. This sample is part of a study of blood T cell repertoires in COVID-19. The overall study: From the United States, Italy and Spain came samples of acute and convalescent COVID-19. T cells, B-cell-depleted T cells, or PBMCs provided the cDNA or gDNA that served as material.

As handled by the study authors: Estimated nucleated cell counts came from reference gene primer amplification. This table comes from immunoSEQ multiplex PCR, and its TCRdb copy is limited to in-frame clones, with some not included. V and J calls plus clone size are reproduced from that table; the DNA served to infer D and trimming. The sample includes 85,000 to 130,000 clones, approximately 85% seen only once; the top ten take about 4.8%. This TCR derives from a man between 60 and 75 years old with acute or convalescent COVID-19. Sequences were obtained from peripheral blood. The V gene is TRBV29-1, the J gene TRBJ1-1; no firm D call. The CDR3 nucleotides read TGCAGCGTTGGTGTTAGCTTCATGAACACTGAAGCTTTCTTT. Amino acid sequence: CSVGVSFMNTEAFF.